This TCR beta chain was observed in a study of T cell repertoires in cytomegalovirus infection. In the study overall: Indicated by public TCR beta signatures were CMV infection and matching HLA type.

Study findings and constraints: HLA-C-restricted, CMV-specific TCR beta clonotypes were dominant ex vivo.

TCRdb re-analysed the reads in MiXCR, keeping a single row per CDR3 protein. The sample consists of approximately 770,000 distinct CDR3 sequences, 29% of them appearing once. The CDR3 length is 14 residues. The ends lost 2 bases at V and 10 bases at J; junction bases unmatched: 7. Germline V gene lookup returns CDR1 MNHEY and CDR2 SMNVEV (reference sequence). With regard to this clonotype: Its cognate antigen is unknown.

This TCR was recovered from a human donor in good health (CMV status not recorded). Some clones in this sample may be carry-over from other donors' samples. This chain uses TRBV27 with TRBJ2-1; 8 bases fit TRBD1. Sequences were derived from cultured CD8+ T cells from PBMCs, sampled from culture after CMV antigen stimulation. The CDR3 here is CASSLGQGGREQFF. For the CDR3, the DNA is TGTGCCAGCAGTTTAGGACAGGGTGGGCGAGAGCAGTTCTTC.